These 10 T cell receptor beta chains were sequenced from one sample in a study of cytomegalovirus exposure and HLA in healthy donors. Researchers ran the PCR with 60 Vbeta and 13 Jbeta primers. Sequencing used immunoSEQ multiplex PCR; TCRdb keeps in-frame clones, though not all of them. The table records approximately 180,000 clones, around four fifths of them present only once. Material: PBMCs. These receptors all come from a woman between 45 and 60 years old in good health and CMV-seropositive.

The chain combines TRBV2 with TRBJ1-3; weak D call: TRBD1 (5 bases). The V and J ends lost 5 bases and 2 bases respectively, with 13 bases between them. The CDR3 covers 15 residues. Germline assignment: CDR1 SNHLY and CDR2 FYNNEI. Written as DNA, the CDR3 is TGTGCCAGCAGTTATTACGACAGCCCTGGAAACACCATATATTTT. Translating gives CASSYYDSPGNTIYF.

The CDR3 DNA is TGTGCCAGTCACCGGGACAGGGTCGGCGGCAATCAGCCCCAGCATTTT. The encoded protein is CASHRDRVGGNQPQHF. The chain has TRBV19 and TRBJ1-5; 9 bases fit TRBD1. V shed 8 bases and J 2 bases; nucleotides not matched to a gene: 10. Germline loops: CDR1 LNHDA, CDR2 SQIVND (reference sequence). The CDR3 is 16 residues long.

The V call is TRBV30, the J call TRBJ1-1, with D perhaps TRBD1 (5 bases). CDR3 length: 14 amino acids. V was pared by 0 bases and J by 0 bases, with 8 bases between. From germline, CDR1 is GTSNPN and CDR2 SVGIG (reference sequence). The CDR3 loop is CAWSVGEVNTEAFF. CDR3 coding DNA: TGTGCCTGGAGTGTGGGGGAGGTGAACACTGAAGCTTTCTTT.

In DNA, the CDR3 is TGTGCCAGCAGCTTAGGGACAGGGGGCGGAAAGCCCCAGCATTTT. Translated: CASSLGTGGGKPQHF. The V call is TRBV11-2, the J call TRBJ1-5; 11 nucleotides align to TRBD1. V shed 1 base, J shed 8 bases, and the junction held 4 bases outside the gene matches. Germline-derived CDR1 and CDR2 are SGHAT and FQNNGV. This CDR3 spans 15 amino acids.

This clone was counted once. The chain uses TRBV5-1 and TRBJ2-5; 9 bases match TRBD2. The junction had 5 bases not matched to a gene; V was cut back by 3 bases and J by 2 bases. Germline V gene lookup returns CDR1 SGHRS and CDR2 YFSETQ. The CDR3 has 15 amino acids. CDR3 DNA sequence: TGCGCCAGCAGCTGGGGCGGGGGGGATCAAGAGACCCAGTACTTC. It yields the protein CASSWGGGDQETQYF.

This clone was seen more than once but under ten times. A junction end diverges from the germline sequence, so it may reflect a read error. J is TRBJ2-3 and V is TRBV7-7, with 8 positions matching TRBD1. Germline V gene data show CDR1 as SSHAT and CDR2 as FNYEAQ (reference sequence). The CDR3 is 14 residues long. CDR3 bases: TGTGCTAGCAGCCCGGACAGGGGCACAGATACGCAGTATTTT. This gives the protein CASSPDRGTDTQYF.

The chain is built from TRBV6-5 and TRBJ2-1, with 9 bases that match TRBD2. The CDR3 length is 15 residues. With V trimmed by 6 bases and J by 1 base, 4 bases remained unmatched. Germline assignment: CDR1 MNHEY and CDR2 SVGAGI. The CDR3 bases are TGTGCCAGCAGCAGAAGCGGGGGGTCCTACAATGAGCAGTTCTTC. This codes for CASSRSGGSYNEQFF.

The chain recombines TRBV19 with TRBJ1-1; D gene unclear. CDR3 length: 13 residues. Germline CDR1 reads LNHDA; CDR2 reads SQIVND (reference sequence). Trimming removed 5 bases at V and 4 bases at J, with 11 bases between. The CDR3 nucleotides are TGTGCCAGTAGTTTACTCGGAGCCACTGAAGCTTTCTTT. As protein: CASSLLGATEAFF.

This clone was counted only a few times. J is TRBJ1-2 and V is TRBV6-1, with D possibly matching TRBD1 (6 bases). The CDR3 runs to 13 residues. V was shortened by 3 bases and J by 4 bases, with 9 bases between the two germline ends. In germline, CDR1 is MNHNS, CDR2 SASEGT. The CDR3 DNA is TGTGCCAGCAGTGATGGGACACTCTATGGCTACACCTTC. Protein product: CASSDGTLYGYTF.

The rearrangement joins TRBV5-1 to TRBJ2-5; TRBD2 matches at 10 bases. This CDR3 comprises 14 residues. V gave up 4 bases and J gave up 5 bases; unmatched junction bases: 5. CDR1 is SGHRS and CDR2 is YFSETQ in the germline V gene. CDR3 sequence reads: CASSPGTSVETQYF. CDR3 nucleotides: TGCGCCAGCAGCCCCGGGACTAGCGTTGAGACCCAGTACTTC.